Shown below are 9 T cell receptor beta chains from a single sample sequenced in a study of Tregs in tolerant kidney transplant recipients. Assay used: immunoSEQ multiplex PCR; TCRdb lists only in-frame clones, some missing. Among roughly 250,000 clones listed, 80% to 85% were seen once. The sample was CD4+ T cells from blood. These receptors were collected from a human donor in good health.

For the CDR3, the DNA is TGTGCCAGCAGTTACAGGGTGGACACTGAAGCTTTCTTT. Its protein is CASSYRVDTEAFF. J is TRBJ1-1 and V is TRBV6-5; D gene ambiguous. V lost 2 bases and J 3 bases, leaving 7 bases between the germline ends. The germline CDR1 and CDR2 sequences are MNHEY and SVGAGI. CDR3 length equals 13 residues.

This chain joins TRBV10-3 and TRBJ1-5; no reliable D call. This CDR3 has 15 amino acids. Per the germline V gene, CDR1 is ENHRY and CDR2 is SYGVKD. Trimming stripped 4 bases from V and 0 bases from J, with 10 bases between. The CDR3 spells CAISGGPYSNQPQHF. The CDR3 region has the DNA TGTGCCATCAGTGGAGGTCCCTATAGCAATCAGCCCCAGCATTTT.

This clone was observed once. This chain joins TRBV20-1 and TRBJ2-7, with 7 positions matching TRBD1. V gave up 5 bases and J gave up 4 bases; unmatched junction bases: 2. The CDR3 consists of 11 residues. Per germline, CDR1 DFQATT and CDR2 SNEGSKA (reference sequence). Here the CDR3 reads CSADRDYEQYF. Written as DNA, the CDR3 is TGCAGTGCTGACAGGGATTACGAGCAGTACTTC.

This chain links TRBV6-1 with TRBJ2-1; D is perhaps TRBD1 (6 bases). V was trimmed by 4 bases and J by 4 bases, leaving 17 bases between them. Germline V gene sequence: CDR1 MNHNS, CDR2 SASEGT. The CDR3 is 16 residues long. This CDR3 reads CASSVRGLDRYNEQFF. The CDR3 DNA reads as TGTGCCAGCAGTGTCAGGGGATTAGATAGGTACAATGAGCAGTTCTTC.

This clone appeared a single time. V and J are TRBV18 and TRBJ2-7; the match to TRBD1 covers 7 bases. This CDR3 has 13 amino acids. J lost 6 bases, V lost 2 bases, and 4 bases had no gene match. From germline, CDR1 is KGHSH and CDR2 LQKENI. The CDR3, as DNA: TGTGCCAGCTCACCATCGGGACAGCGCGAGCAGTACTTC. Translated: CASSPSGQREQYF.

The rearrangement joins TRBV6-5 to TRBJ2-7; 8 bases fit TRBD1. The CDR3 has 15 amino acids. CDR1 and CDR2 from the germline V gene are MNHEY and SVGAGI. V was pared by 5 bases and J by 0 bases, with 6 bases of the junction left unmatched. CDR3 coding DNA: TGTGCCAGCAGTCCCCGGGACAGGTCCTCCTACGAGCAGTACTTC. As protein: CASSPRDRSSYEQYF.

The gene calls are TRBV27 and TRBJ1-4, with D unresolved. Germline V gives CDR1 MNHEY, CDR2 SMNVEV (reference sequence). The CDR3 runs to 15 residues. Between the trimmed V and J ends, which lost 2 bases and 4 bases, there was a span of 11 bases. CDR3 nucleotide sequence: TGTGCCAGCAGTTTAAACCTGGCCCATAATGAAAAACTGTTTTTT. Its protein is CASSLNLAHNEKLFF. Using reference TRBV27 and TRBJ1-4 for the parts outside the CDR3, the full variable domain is EAQVTQNPRYLITVTGKKLTVTCSQNMNHEYMSWYRQDPGLGLRQIYYSMNVEVTDKGDVPEGYKVSRKEKRNFPLILESPSPNQTSLYFCASSLNLAHNEKLFFGSGTQLSVL.

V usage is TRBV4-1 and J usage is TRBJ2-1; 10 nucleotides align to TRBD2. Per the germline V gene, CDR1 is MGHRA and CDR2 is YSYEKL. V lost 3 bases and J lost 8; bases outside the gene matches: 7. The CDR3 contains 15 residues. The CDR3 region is CASSHRTSGKDEQFF. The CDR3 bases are TGCGCCAGCAGCCATAGGACTAGCGGTAAGGATGAGCAGTTCTTC.

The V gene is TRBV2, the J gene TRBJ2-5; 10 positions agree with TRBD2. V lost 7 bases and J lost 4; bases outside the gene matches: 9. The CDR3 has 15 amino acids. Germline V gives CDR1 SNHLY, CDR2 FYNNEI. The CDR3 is CASKLLAGAVETQYF. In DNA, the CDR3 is TGTGCCAGCAAGCTCCTAGCGGGAGCGGTAGAGACCCAGTACTTC.